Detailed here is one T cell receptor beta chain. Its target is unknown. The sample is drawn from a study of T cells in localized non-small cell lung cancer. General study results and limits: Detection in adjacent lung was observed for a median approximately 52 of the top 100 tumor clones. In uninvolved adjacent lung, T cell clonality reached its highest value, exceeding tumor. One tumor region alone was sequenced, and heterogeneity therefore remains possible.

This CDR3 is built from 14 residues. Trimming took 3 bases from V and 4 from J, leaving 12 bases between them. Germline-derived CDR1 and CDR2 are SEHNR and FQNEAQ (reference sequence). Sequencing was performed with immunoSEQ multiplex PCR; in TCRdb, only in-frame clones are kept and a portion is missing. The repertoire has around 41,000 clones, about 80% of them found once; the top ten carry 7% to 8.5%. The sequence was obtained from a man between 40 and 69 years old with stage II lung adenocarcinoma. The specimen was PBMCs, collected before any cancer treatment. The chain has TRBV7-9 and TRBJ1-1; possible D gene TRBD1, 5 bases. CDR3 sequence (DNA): TGTGCCAGCAGCTTGTTGGAGGGGTCCACTGAAGCTTTCTTT. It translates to CASSLLEGSTEAFF.